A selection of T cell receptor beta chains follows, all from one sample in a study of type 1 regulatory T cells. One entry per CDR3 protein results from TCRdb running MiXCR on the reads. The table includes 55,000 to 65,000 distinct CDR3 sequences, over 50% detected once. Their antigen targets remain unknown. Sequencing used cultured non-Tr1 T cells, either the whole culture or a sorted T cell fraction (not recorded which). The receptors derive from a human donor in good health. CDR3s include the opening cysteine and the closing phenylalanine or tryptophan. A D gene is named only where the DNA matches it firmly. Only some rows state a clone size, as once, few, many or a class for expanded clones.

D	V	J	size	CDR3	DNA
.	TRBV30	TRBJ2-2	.	CAWSSDTGELFF	TGTGCCTGGAGTTCTGACACCGGGGAGCTGTTTTTT
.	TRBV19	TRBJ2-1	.	CASSTVSSYNEQFF	TGTGCCAGTAGCACTGTAAGCTCCTACAATGAGCAGTTCTTC
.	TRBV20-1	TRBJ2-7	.	CSPAWPIQGGSYEQYF	TGCAGTCCCGCATGGCCCATACAGGGAGGGTCCTACGAGCAGTACTTC
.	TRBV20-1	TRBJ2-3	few	CSARDGGAPDTQYF	TGCAGTGCTAGAGACGGGGGTGCCCCAGATACGCAGTATTTT
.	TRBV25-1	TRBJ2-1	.	CASSDRAGSYNEQFF	TGTGCCAGCAGTGATCGGGCAGGCTCCTACAATGAGCAGTTCTTC
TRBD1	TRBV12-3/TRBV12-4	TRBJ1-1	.	CASKAGQANTEAFF	TGTGCCAGCAAAGCGGGACAGGCTAACACTGAAGCTTTCTTT
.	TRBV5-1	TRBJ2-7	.	CASNPGRETWYEQYF	TGCGCCAGCAACCCGGGGCGGGAAACGTGGTACGAGCAGTACTTC
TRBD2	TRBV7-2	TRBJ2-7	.	CASSLSQAGGSYEQYF	TGTGCCAGCAGCTTAAGTCAAGCGGGAGGCAGCTACGAGCAGTACTTC
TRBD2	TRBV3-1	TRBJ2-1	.	CASSHAWTSGGYNEQFF	TGTGCCAGCAGCCATGCTTGGACTAGCGGGGGTTACAATGAGCAGTTCTTC
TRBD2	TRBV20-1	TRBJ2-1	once	CSARIAGGYNEQFF	TGCAGTGCTAGGATAGCGGGAGGATACAATGAGCAGTTCTTC
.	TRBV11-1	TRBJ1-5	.	CASSLRRTYSNQPQHF	TGTGCCAGCAGCCTCCGACGGACTTATAGCAATCAGCCCCAGCATTTT
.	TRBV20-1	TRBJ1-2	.	CSASAGAPGYGYTF	TGCAGTGCTAGTGCAGGGGCTCCAGGCTATGGCTACACCTTC
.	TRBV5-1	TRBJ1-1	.	CASSPRAANTEAFF	TGCGCCAGCAGCCCTAGGGCAGCGAACACTGAAGCTTTCTTT
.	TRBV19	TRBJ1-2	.	CASVPDGGGYTF	TGTGCCAGTGTCCCGGACGGTGGGGGCTACACCTTC
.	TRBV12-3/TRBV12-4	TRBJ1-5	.	CASSMTRGQPQHF	TGTGCCAGCAGTATGACCAGGGGTCAGCCCCAGCATTTT
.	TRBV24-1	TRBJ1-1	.	CATQGFGSTEAFF	TGTGCCACCCAGGGTTTTGGATCCACTGAAGCTTTCTTT
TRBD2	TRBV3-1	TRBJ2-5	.	CASSQDPGLAGIGETQYF	TGTGCCAGCAGCCAAGACCCGGGACTAGCGGGCATCGGAGAGACCCAGTACTTC
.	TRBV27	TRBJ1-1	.	CASSLIFNTEAFF	TGTGCCAGCAGTTTAATCTTCAACACTGAAGCTTTCTTT
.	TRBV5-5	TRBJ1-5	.	CASSFSQGSNQPQHF	TGTGCCAGCAGCTTCAGTCAGGGGAGCAATCAGCCCCAGCATTTT
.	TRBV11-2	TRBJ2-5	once	CASSAQTRVGGQTQYF	TGTGCCAGCAGCGCCCAGACAAGGGTTGGGGGGCAGACCCAGTACTTC
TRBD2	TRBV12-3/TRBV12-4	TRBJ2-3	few	CASSFGLAGGTDTQYF	TGTGCCAGCAGTTTTGGGCTAGCGGGAGGCACAGATACGCAGTATTTT
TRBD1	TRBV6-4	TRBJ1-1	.	CASRDRQNTEAFF	TGTGCCAGCAGGGACAGGCAGAACACTGAAGCTTTCTTT
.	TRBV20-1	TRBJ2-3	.	CSAPSSGVSDTQYF	TGCAGTGCGCCCTCGTCGGGAGTTTCAGATACGCAGTATTTT
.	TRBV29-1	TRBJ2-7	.	CSVIMAYEQYF	TGCAGCGTGATTATGGCCTACGAGCAGTACTTC
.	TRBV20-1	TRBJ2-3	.	CSAREAPGDTQYF	TGCAGTGCTAGAGAGGCCCCCGGGGATACGCAGTATTTT
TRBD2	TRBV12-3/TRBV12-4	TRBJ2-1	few	CASRPLGGNNEQFF	TGTGCCAGCAGGCCATTGGGGGGGAACAATGAGCAGTTCTTC
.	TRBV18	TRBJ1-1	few	CASSPPWGTTEAFF	TGTGCCAGCTCACCACCGTGGGGTACCACTGAAGCTTTCTTT
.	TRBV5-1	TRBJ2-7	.	CASSLEYPVHEQYF	TGCGCCAGCAGCTTGGAGTACCCGGTCCACGAGCAGTACTTC
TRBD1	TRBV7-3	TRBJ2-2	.	CASSLDRGVGTGELFF	TGTGCCAGCAGCTTGGACAGGGGGGTTGGCACCGGGGAGCTGTTTTTT
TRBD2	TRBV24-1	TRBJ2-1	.	CATSKAAFGGGEQFF	TGTGCCACCAGTAAGGCGGCATTTGGCGGGGGTGAGCAGTTCTTC
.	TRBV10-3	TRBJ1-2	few	CAISDQGNYGYTF	TGTGCCATCAGTGACCAGGGAAACTATGGCTACACCTTC
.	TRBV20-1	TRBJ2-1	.	CSARDPVRTYNEQFF	TGCAGTGCTAGAGACCCTGTACGAACCTACAATGAGCAGTTCTTC
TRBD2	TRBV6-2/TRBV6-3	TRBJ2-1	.	CASRGWVAGYNEQFF	TGTGCCAGCAGGGGCTGGGTAGCGGGCTACAATGAGCAGTTCTTC
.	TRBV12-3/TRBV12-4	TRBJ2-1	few	CASSRGLNEQFF	TGTGCCAGCAGCCGGGGGCTCAATGAGCAGTTCTTC
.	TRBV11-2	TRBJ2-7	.	CASSSTVNEQYF	TGTGCCAGCAGCTCCACCGTGAACGAGCAGTACTTC
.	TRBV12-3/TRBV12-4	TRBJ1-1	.	CASSFLREAFF	TGTGCCAGCAGTTTTTTGAGGGAAGCTTTCTTT
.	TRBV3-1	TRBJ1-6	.	CASSPRGAGSYNSPLHF	TGTGCCAGCAGCCCCCGGGGGGCCGGGTCCTATAATTCACCCCTCCACTTT
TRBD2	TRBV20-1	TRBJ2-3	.	CSASGSGSLTYTQYF	TGCAGTGCCTCGGGTAGCGGGAGTTTGACATATACGCAGTATTTT
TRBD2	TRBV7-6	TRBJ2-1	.	CASSLSGRPLNEQFF	TGTGCCAGCAGCCTTAGCGGGAGGCCCCTCAATGAGCAGTTCTTC
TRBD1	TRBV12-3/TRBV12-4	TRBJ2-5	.	CASSPGQQETQYF	TGTGCCAGCAGTCCGGGACAGCAAGAGACCCAGTACTTC
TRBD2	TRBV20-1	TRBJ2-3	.	CSARRAGGVTDTQYF	TGCAGTGCTAGACGAGCGGGAGGGGTCACAGATACGCAGTATTTT
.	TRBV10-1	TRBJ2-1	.	CASSVIGGPFFEQFF	TGCGCCAGCAGCGTTATCGGAGGGCCCTTTTTTGAGCAGTTCTTC
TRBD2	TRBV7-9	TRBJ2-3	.	CASSFTSGGDTQYF	TGTGCCAGCAGCTTCACTAGCGGGGGGGATACGCAGTATTTT
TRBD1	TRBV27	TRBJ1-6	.	CASSPVGRGKSPLHF	TGTGCCAGCAGCCCCGTGGGCAGGGGGAAGTCACCCCTCCACTTT
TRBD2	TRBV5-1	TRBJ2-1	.	CASNRNSGSEQFF	TGCGCCAGCAACCGGAATAGCGGGAGTGAGCAGTTCTTC
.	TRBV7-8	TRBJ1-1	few	CASSLVGRVNTEAFF	TGTGCCAGCAGCTTAGTCGGCAGGGTGAACACTGAAGCTTTCTTT
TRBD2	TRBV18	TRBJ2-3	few	CASSPRGLAGADTQYF	TGTGCCAGCTCACCTCGGGGCCTAGCGGGAGCAGATACGCAGTATTTT
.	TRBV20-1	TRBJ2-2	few	CSAINRDKVTGELFF	TGCAGTGCCATAAACCGGGATAAGGTCACCGGGGAGCTGTTTTTT